This TCR beta chain was documented in a study of control samples from healthy donors and cancer patients. The CDR3 spans 15 residues. Deletions cut 6 bases from V and 2 bases from J, with 13 bases between. In germline, CDR1 is SEHNR, CDR2 FQNEAQ (reference sequence). This table comes from immunoSEQ multiplex PCR, and its TCRdb copy is limited to in-frame clones, with some not included. The sample contains some 100,000 clones, 75% to 85% of which appear only once. The chain recombines TRBV7-9 with TRBJ1-4; possible D gene TRBD1, 6 bases. The sequence came from a woman aged 30 to 39 in good health. The sequenced sample was blood. CDR3 bases: TGTGCCAGCAGTCCATCGGGGGCTACTAATGAAAAACTGTTTTTT. Protein sequence: CASSPSGATNEKLFF.